This T cell receptor (beta chain) was profiled in a study of technical replicates of blood from a handful of donors. This clone was seen a few times. CDR1 and CDR2 (germline): SGDLS, YYNGEE. Trimming removed 0 bases from V and 8 bases from J; junction bases left unmatched: 6. CDR3 length: 16 residues. Assay used: immunoSEQ multiplex PCR; TCRdb lists only in-frame clones, some missing. Among 76,000 or so clones listed, about 86% were seen once. This TCR derives from a human donor in good health. Some clones in this sample may be carry-over from other donors' samples. The chain couples TRBV9 to TRBJ1-4; 11 bases fit TRBD1. The specimen was PBMCs. As DNA, the CDR3 is TGTGCCAGCAGCGTAGCCGCGGGGACAGGGGGGGAAAAACTGTTTTTT. Translation gives CASSVAAGTGGEKLFF.